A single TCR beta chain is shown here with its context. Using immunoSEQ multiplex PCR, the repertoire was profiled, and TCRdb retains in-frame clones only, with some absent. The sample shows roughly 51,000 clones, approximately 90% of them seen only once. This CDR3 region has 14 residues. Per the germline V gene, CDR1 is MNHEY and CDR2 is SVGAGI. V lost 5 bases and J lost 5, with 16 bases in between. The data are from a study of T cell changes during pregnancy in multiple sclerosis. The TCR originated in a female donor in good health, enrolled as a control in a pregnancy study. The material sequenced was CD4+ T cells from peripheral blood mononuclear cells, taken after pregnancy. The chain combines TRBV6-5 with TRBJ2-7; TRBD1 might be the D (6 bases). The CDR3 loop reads CASSQSGTTHEQYF. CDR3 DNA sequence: TGTGCCAGCAGTCAATCCGGGACAACGCACGAGCAGTACTTC.